This T cell receptor beta chain emerged from a study of early T cells in non-severe SARS-CoV-2 infection. On the study more broadly: Bulk RNA taken from unsorted whole blood was sequenced, leaving chains unpaired.

The protocol attached unique molecular identifiers to individual cDNA molecules. Via MiXCR, TCRdb re-called the 5' RACE reads, giving one row per CDR3 protein. Here the sample spans some 50,000 distinct CDR3 sequences, about 4.2% being singletons. This clonotype was recorded at least ten times. This sequence originates from an adult who was a healthcare worker with PCR-confirmed SARS-CoV-2 infection or an uninfected control (not recorded which). Source material: whole blood.

The CDR3 sequence: CASSRRGGIQYF. The DNA of the CDR3 is TGTGCCAGCAGTAGGAGGGGGGGCATTCAGTACTTC. The chain uses TRBV6-2 or TRBV6-3 and TRBJ2-4; tentative D call: TRBD2 (7 bases). Trimming removed 5 bases at V and 9 bases at J, with 11 bases between. Per germline, CDR1 MNHEY and CDR2 SVGEGT. The CDR3 has 12 residues.